This T cell receptor (beta chain) was retrieved from a study of T cells in Graves' hyperthyroidism and ophthalmopathy. Background on the study: Initial diagnosis, before any treatment, was when peripheral blood was collected. Study results and caveats: Ophthalmopathy was predicted by the model a median of about 6.5 months ahead of onset.

Note on this clonotype: The target antigen is unknown.

Germline-derived CDR1 and CDR2 are SGHTA and FQGTGA. This CDR3 is built from 15 residues. V gave up 5 bases and J gave up 5 bases; unmatched junction bases: 6. Patients affected by ophthalmopathy presented a Clinical Activity Score of at least 3, a NOSPECS grade of at least 4, and disease duration below 3 months. It was uncontrolled infection, other autoimmune disease, pregnancy or lactation that excluded patients. Authors of the study amplified TCR beta CDR3 regions from RNA transcripts. The TCR CDR3 was amplified in a first-round RT-PCR using the HTBI primer set. TCRdb itself ran the multiplex PCR reads through MiXCR, one entry per CDR3 protein. This sample has a few hundred thousand distinct CDR3 sequences, with less than 20% found just once.

This TCR was recovered from a man between 18 and 35 years old with Graves' ophthalmopathy. The V and J genes are TRBV7-3 and TRBJ2-1; 10 bases are a match to TRBD2. The specimen sequenced was blood. CDR3 coding DNA: TGTGCCAGCAGCCTGAGCGGGGGGGCTCACAATGAGCAGTTCTTC. Translating gives CASSLSGGAHNEQFF. Combining the CDR3 with reference TRBV7-3 and TRBJ2-1 gives the whole variable domain GAGVSQTPSNKVTEKGKYVELRCDPISGHTALYWYRQSLGQGPEFLIYFQGTGAADDSGLPNDRFFAVRPEGSVSTLKIQRTERGDSAVYLCASSLSGGAHNEQFFGPGTRLTVL.